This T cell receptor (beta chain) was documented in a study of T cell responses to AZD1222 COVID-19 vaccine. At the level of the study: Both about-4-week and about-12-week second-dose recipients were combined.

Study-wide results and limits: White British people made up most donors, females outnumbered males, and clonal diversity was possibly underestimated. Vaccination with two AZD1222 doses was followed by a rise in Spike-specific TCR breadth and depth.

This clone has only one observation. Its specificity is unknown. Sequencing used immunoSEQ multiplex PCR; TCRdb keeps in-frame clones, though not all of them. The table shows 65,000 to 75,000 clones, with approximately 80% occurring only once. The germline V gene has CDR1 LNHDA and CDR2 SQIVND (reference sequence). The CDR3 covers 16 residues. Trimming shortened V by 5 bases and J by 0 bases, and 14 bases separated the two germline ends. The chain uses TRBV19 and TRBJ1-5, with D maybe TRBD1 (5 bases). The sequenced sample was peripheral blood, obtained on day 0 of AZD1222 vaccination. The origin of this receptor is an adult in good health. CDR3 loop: CASSGLSGISNQPQHF. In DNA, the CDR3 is TGTGCCAGTAGTGGGCTATCAGGGATTAGCAATCAGCCCCAGCATTTT.